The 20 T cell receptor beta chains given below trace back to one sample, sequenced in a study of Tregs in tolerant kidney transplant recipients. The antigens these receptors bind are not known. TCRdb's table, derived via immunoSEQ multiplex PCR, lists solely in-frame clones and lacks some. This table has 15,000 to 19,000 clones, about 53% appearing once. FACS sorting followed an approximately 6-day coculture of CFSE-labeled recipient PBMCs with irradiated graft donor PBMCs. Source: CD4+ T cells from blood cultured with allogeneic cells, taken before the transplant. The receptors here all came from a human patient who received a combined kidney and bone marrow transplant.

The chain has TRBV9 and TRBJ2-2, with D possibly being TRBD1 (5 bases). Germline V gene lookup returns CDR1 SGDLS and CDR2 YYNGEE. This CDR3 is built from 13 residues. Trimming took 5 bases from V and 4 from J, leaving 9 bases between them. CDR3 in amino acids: CASRTRGTGELFF. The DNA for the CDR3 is TGTGCCAGCAGAACAAGGGGCACCGGGGAGCTGTTTTTT.

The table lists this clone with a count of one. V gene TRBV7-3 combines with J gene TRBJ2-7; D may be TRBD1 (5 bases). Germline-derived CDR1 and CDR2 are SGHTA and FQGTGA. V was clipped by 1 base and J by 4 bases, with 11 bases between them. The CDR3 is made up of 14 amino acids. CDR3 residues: CASSLMAGPYEQYF. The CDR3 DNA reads TGTGCCAGCAGCTTAATGGCAGGGCCGTACGAGCAGTACTTC.

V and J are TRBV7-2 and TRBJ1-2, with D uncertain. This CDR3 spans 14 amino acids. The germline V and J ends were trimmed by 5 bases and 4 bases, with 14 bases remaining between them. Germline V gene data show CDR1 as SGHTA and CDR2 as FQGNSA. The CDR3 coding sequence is TGTGCCAGCAGCCCGGACGGGGTGGTCTATGGCTACACCTTC. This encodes CASSPDGVVYGYTF.

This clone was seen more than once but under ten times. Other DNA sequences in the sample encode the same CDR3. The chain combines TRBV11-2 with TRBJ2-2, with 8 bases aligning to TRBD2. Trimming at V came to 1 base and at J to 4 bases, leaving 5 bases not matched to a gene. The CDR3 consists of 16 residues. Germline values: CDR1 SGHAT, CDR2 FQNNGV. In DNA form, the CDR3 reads TGTGCCAGCAGCTTAGTGTTAGCGGGGATCACCGGGGAGCTGTTTTTT. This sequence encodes CASSLVLAGITGELFF.

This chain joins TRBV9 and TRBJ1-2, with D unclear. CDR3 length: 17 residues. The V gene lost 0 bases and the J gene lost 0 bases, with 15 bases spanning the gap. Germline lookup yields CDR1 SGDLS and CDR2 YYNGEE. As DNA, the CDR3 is TGTGCCAGCAGCGTAGGGCCTCGATATATGGCTAACTATGGCTACACCTTC. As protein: CASSVGPRYMANYGYTF.

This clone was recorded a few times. DNA of the CDR3: TGTGCCAGCAGCTTAGTGGGACAGATCAGAAATGGCTACACCTTC. It is translated as CASSLVGQIRNGYTF. The chain recombines TRBV7-2 with TRBJ1-2; 7 bases match TRBD1. The germline V gene encodes CDR1 SGHTA and CDR2 FQGNSA. The CDR3 is 15 residues long. After removal of 1 base from V and 6 bases from J, the junction contained 8 bases not matched to a gene.

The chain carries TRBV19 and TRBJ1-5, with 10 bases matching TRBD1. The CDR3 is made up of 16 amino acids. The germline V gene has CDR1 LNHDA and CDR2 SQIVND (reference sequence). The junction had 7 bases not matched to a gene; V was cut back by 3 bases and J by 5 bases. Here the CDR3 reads CASSISGQGFHQPQHF. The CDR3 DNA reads TGTGCCAGTAGTATTTCGGGACAGGGGTTTCATCAGCCCCAGCATTTT. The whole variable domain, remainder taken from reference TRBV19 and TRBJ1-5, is DGGITQSPKYLFRKEGQNVTLSCEQNLNHDAMYWYRQDPGQGLRLIYYSQIVNDFQKGDIAEGYSVSREKKESFPLTVTSAQKNPTAFYLCASSISGQGFHQPQHFGDGTRLSIL.

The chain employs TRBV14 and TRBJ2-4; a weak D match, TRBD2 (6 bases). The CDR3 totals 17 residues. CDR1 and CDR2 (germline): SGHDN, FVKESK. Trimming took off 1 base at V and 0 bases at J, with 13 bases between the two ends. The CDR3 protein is CASSQGDWGLAKNIQYF. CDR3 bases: TGTGCCAGCAGCCAAGGGGACTGGGGGTTAGCCAAAAACATTCAGTACTTC.

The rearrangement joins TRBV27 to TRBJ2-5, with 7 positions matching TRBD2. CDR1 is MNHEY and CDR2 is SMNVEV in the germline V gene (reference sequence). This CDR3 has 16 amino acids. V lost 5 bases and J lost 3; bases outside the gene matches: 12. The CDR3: CASSPILGLGEETQYF. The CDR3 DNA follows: TGTGCCAGCAGTCCTATTTTAGGACTAGGAGAAGAGACCCAGTACTTC.

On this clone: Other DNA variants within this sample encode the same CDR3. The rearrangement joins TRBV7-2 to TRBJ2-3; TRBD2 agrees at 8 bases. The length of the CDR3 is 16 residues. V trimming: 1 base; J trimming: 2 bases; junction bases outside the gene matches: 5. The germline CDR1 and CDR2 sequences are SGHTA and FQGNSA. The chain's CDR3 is CASSLVAGGFTDTQYF. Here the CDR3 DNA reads TGTGCCAGCAGCTTAGTTGCGGGGGGTTTCACAGATACGCAGTATTTT.

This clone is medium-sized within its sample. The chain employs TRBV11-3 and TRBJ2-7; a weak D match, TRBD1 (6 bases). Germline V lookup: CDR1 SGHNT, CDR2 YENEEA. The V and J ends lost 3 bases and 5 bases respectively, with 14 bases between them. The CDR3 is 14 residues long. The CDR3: CASSLEYRVDEQYF. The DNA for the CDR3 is TGTGCCAGCAGCTTGGAATACAGGGTAGACGAGCAGTACTTC.

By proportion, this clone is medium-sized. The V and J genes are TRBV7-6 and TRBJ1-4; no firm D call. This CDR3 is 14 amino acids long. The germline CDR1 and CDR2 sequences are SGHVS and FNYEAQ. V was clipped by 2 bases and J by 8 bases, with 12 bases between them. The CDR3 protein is CASSLRGPREKLFF. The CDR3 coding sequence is TGTGCCAGCAGCTTAAGAGGGCCACGGGAAAAACTGTTTTTT.

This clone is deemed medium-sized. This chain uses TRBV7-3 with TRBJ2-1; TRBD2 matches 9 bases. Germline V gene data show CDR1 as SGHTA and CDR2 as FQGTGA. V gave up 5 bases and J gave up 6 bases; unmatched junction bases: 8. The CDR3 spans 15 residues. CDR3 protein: CASSQPGLAPNEQFF. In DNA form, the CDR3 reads TGTGCCAGCAGCCAACCGGGACTAGCCCCCAATGAGCAGTTCTTC.

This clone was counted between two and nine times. This chain's CDR3 is CASSPQGFHGYTF. The DNA of the CDR3 is TGTGCCAGCAGTCCCCAGGGGTTCCATGGCTACACCTTC. The J gene is TRBJ1-2, the V gene TRBV28, with a possible D match to TRBD1 (6 bases). Germline CDR1 MDHEN, CDR2 SYDVKM. The CDR3 is 13 residues long. The ends were cut back, 5 bases at V and 6 bases at J, with 13 bases in the middle.

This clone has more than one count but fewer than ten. The chain's CDR3 is CASSPPGRVENIQYF. The DNA of the CDR3 is TGTGCCAGCAGCCCCCCCGGCAGGGTAGAAAACATTCAGTACTTC. V usage is TRBV6-6 and J usage is TRBJ2-4, with D possibly being TRBD1 (5 bases). Germline CDR1 MNHNY, CDR2 SVGAGI (reference sequence). This CDR3 is built from 15 residues. V lost 6 bases, J lost 5 bases, and 17 bases lay in between.

The CDR3 coding sequence is TGCGCCAGCAGCCAAGTTGGGACAGCTAATGAAAAACTGTTTTTT. Translated: CASSQVGTANEKLFF. V is TRBV4-3 and J is TRBJ1-4; the match to TRBD1 covers 7 bases. From germline, CDR1 is LGHNA and CDR2 YSLEER. The V segment lost 1 base and the J segment 3 bases; nucleotides outside the gene matches: 2. The CDR3 has 15 amino acids.

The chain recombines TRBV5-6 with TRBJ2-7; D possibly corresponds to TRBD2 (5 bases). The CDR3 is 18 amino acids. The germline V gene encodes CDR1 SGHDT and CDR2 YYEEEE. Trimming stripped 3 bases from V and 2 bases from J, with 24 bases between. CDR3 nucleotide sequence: TGTGCCAGCAGCTCATTGGGTAAGCTAGCAGGTCGTCCCTACGAGCAGTACTTC. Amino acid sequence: CASSSLGKLAGRPYEQYF.

The CDR3 DNA reads as TGTGCCAGCAGCCAAGACCCCACCTCTAGGCAGTATTTT. It is translated as CASSQDPTSRQYF. The rearrangement links TRBV14 to TRBJ2-3, with unresolved D. The CDR3 loop spans 13 amino acids. V shed 0 bases and J shed 11 bases, with 12 bases lying between them. CDR1 is SGHDN and CDR2 is FVKESK in the germline V gene.

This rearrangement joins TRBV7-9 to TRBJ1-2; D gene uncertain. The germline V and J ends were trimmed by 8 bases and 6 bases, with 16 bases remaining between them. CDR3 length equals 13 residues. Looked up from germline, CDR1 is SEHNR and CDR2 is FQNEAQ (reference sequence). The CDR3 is CASGRGEVNGYTF. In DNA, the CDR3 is TGTGCCAGCGGCCGCGGGGAAGTCAATGGCTACACCTTC.

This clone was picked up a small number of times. The CDR3 region is CAISESVGHYYEQYF. The DNA of the CDR3 is TGTGCCATCAGTGAGTCAGTAGGACATTACTACGAGCAGTACTTC. The rearrangement uses TRBV10-3 and TRBJ2-7, with D maybe TRBD1 (5 bases). Germline assignment: CDR1 ENHRY and CDR2 SYGVKD. Trimming left V 0 bases short and J 3 bases short, with 12 bases between. This CDR3 is 15 amino acids long.